The clone carrying this T cell receptor (beta chain) is medium-sized (0.01 to 0.1%) in the sample. Its antigen remains unknown. Purified naive CD4+ T cells were depleted of CD25+ Tregs. This CDR3 is 13 amino acids long. V lost 2 bases and J 4 bases, leaving 8 bases between the germline ends. Study-wide results and limits: Tumor Tregs overlapped most with tumor, then blood, naive CD4+ cells.

Adaptor-ligated barcode primers were used to amplify TRBV12-4/TRBJ1-2 clonotypes. TCRdb reprocessed the multiplex PCR reads via MiXCR and lists one record per CDR3 protein. The table shows some 2,500 distinct CDR3 sequences, with approximately 4.8% occurring only once. Sequencing used naive CD4+ T cells sorted from blood. Subset reported: naive CD4+ T cells, CD4+CD45RA+CD25-. The source of this sequence is a female donor with breast cancer. The chain is built from TRBV12-3 or TRBV12-4 and TRBJ1-2; no clear D gene. CDR3 nucleotide sequence: TGTGCCAGCAGTTTAAAGGCCGTCTATGGCTACACCTTC. This translates into CASSLKAVYGYTF.